The 20 T cell receptor beta chains below all came from one sample that was sequenced in a study of shared clonotypes between healthy human individuals. Method: immunoSEQ multiplex PCR; TCRdb's copy keeps in-frame clones and lacks some. The table shows around 2,000,000 clones, with approximately 95% occurring only once. Material for sequencing was naive CD4+ T cells sorted from blood. Subset given: CD45RA+ positively selected. These receptors came from a man aged 18-30 years in good health.

The chain carries TRBV9 and TRBJ2-5, with D hard to call. The CDR3 runs to 15 residues. Germline V gene sequence: CDR1 SGDLS, CDR2 YYNGEE. V was cut by 3 bases and J by 1 base, with 13 bases left in between. CDR3 in amino acids: CASSEQSLVQETQYF. In nucleotides, the CDR3 is TGTGCCAGCAGCGAGCAGTCCCTAGTCCAAGAGACCCAGTACTTC.

J is TRBJ2-7 and V is TRBV18; D not certain. Germline V lookup: CDR1 KGHSH, CDR2 LQKENI. The CDR3 is 14 amino acids. Trimming removed 3 bases at V and 0 bases at J, with 9 bases between. CDR3 sequence reads: CASSPLESSYEQYF. DNA of the CDR3: TGTGCCAGCTCACCCCTGGAGAGCTCCTACGAGCAGTACTTC.

This clone has a single count. Other DNA sequences of this sample code for an identical CDR3. This chain links TRBV7-6 with TRBJ2-3; the D is unclear. The V gene's germline CDR1 is SGHVS and CDR2 FNYEAQ. CDR3 length equals 12 residues. The V end lost 2 bases, the J end lost 3 bases, and 3 bases lay between the germline ends. This CDR3 reads CASSLLTDTQYF. The CDR3 DNA sequence: TGTGCCAGCAGCTTACTGACAGATACGCAGTATTTT.

The CDR3: CASSSGQGTDTQYF. The CDR3 DNA sequence: TGTGCCAGCAGTTCCGGACAGGGCACAGATACGCAGTATTTT. The chain recombines TRBV27 with TRBJ2-3, with 7 bases aligning to TRBD1. The CDR3 length is 14 residues. The J segment lost 1 base and the V segment lost 4 bases, leaving 2 bases of the junction unmatched. Germline CDR1 is MNHEY and CDR2 is SMNVEV (reference sequence).

The CDR3 DNA follows: TGTGCCAGCAGCCCTGATGGAGGGGGAAAAGGCGAAAAACTGTTTTTT. As protein: CASSPDGGGKGEKLFF. The V gene is TRBV7-2, the J gene TRBJ1-4; perhaps TRBD1 as D (6 bases). V lost 5 bases and J 8 bases, leaving 21 bases between the germline ends. This CDR3 spans 16 amino acids. CDR1 SGHTA and CDR2 FQGNSA come from the germline V gene.

A note on this clone: The same CDR3 is also encoded by other DNA sequences in this sample. This CDR3 reads CASSPGETQYF. CDR3 coding DNA: TGTGCCAGCTCCCCCGGGGAGACCCAGTACTTC. This rearrangement joins TRBV18 to TRBJ2-5; D unclear. The CDR3 length is 11 residues. Germline CDR1 KGHSH, CDR2 LQKENI. Deletions cut 6 bases from V and 5 bases from J, with 7 bases between.

This chain joins TRBV19 and TRBJ1-1; a possible D gene is TRBD1 (6 bases). Germline V gene data show CDR1 as LNHDA and CDR2 as SQIVND (reference sequence). CDR3 length: 13 amino acids. Trimming shortened V by 8 bases and J by 1 base, and 11 bases separated the two germline ends. CDR3 residues: CASRQAGNTEAFF. The CDR3 region has the DNA TGTGCCAGTCGACAGGCGGGGAACACTGAAGCTTTCTTT.

This chain uses TRBV28 with TRBJ2-2; 7 bases line up with TRBD2. With 5 bases clipped from V and 2 bases from J, the junction kept 5 bases outside the gene matches. The CDR3 sequence is 15 residues long. Per germline, CDR1 MDHEN and CDR2 SYDVKM. The DNA for the CDR3 is TGTGCCAGCAGTGGCGGGGGACCAAACACCGGGGAGCTGTTTTTT. It specifies CASSGGGPNTGELFF.

The gene calls are TRBV5-4 and TRBJ2-5, with unresolved D. The germline V gene has CDR1 SGHNT and CDR2 YYREEE (reference sequence). The CDR3 covers 14 residues. Trimming removed 4 bases at V and 0 bases at J, with 10 bases between. The CDR3 here is CASSPIRDQETQYF. The CDR3 region has the DNA TGTGCCAGCAGCCCTATAAGAGACCAAGAGACCCAGTACTTC.

The V gene is TRBV5-1, the J gene TRBJ2-5; D is ambiguous. V gave up 0 bases and J gave up 11 bases, with 17 bases separating them. The CDR3 length is 14 residues. From germline, CDR1 is SGHRS and CDR2 YFSETQ. The CDR3 nucleotides are TGCGCCAGCAGCTTGGACGACACGGGCTTCGTTCAGTACTTC. This sequence encodes CASSLDDTGFVQYF.

The rearrangement links TRBV27 to TRBJ1-6; no clear D gene. V gave up 3 bases and J gave up 11 bases, with 8 bases separating them. The V gene's germline CDR1 is MNHEY and CDR2 SMNVEV (reference sequence). This CDR3 spans 12 amino acids. DNA for the CDR3: TGTGCCAGCAGTTTTGGGATGGCACCCCTCCACTTT. Translation: CASSFGMAPLHF.

The chain joins TRBV11-2 to TRBJ2-7, with 7 bases lining up with TRBD1. Germline V lookup: CDR1 SGHAT, CDR2 FQNNGV. The CDR3 has 13 residues. Trimming removed 5 bases from V and 3 bases from J; junction bases left unmatched: 4. The CDR3 DNA reads as TGTGCCAGCAGCCGACAGGGCGGCTACGAGCAGTACTTC. Residues: CASSRQGGYEQYF.

This clone was picked up one time. The rearrangement links TRBV27 to TRBJ1-6; a possible D gene is TRBD1 (6 bases). V gave up 3 bases and J gave up 2 bases, with 11 bases separating them. The CDR3 extends over 16 amino acids. Germline V gene data show CDR1 as MNHEY and CDR2 as SMNVEV (reference sequence). CDR3 region: CASSFRQGTYNSPLHF. The CDR3 DNA reads as TGTGCCAGCAGTTTTAGGCAGGGGACCTATAATTCACCCCTCCACTTT.

J is TRBJ2-7 and V is TRBV18; D possibly matches TRBD1 or TRBD2 (5 bases each). The CDR3 spans 14 residues. CDR1 KGHSH and CDR2 LQKENI come from the germline V gene. V shed 5 bases and J shed 9 bases, with 20 bases lying between them. CDR3 residues: CASSSGTVRSGQYF. As DNA, the CDR3 is TGTGCCAGCTCATCCGGGACGGTAAGGAGTGGGCAGTACTTC.

This chain uses TRBV25-1 with TRBJ2-7; 9 bases match TRBD2. Germline trimming cut 4 bases from V and 4 bases from J; bases unmatched to any gene: 11. CDR3 length: 16 amino acids. Germline CDR1 and CDR2: MGHDK and SYGVNS. The CDR3 nucleotides are TGTGCCAGCAGTGCCGTTAGCGGGAGCAAGGTATACGAGCAGTACTTC. Its translation is CASSAVSGSKVYEQYF.

This chain joins TRBV10-3 and TRBJ1-2, with a tentative D call TRBD1 (6 bases). Germline-derived CDR1 and CDR2 are ENHRY and SYGVKD. Trimming shortened V by 5 bases and J by 8 bases, and 12 bases separated the two germline ends. This CDR3 has 12 amino acids. The CDR3 sequence is CAISTGPRGYTF. DNA for the CDR3: TGTGCCATCAGTACAGGGCCGAGAGGCTACACCTTC.

The genes are TRBV6-5 and TRBJ1-5; D may be TRBD1 (6 bases). Trimming removed 0 bases at V and 7 bases at J, with 13 bases between. There are 15 residues in the CDR3. Germline assignment: CDR1 MNHEY and CDR2 SVGAGI. As DNA, the CDR3 is TGTGCCAGCAGTTACTCTGGGACAACCCGGCAGCCCCAGCATTTT. It specifies CASSYSGTTRQPQHF.

The genes are TRBV9 and TRBJ2-7, with 9 bases identical to TRBD2. Losses at the gene ends were 4 bases for V and 3 bases for J; bases not matched to a gene: 8. The germline gives CDR1 SGDLS, CDR2 YYNGEE. CDR3 length: 15 residues. The CDR3, as DNA: TGTGCCAGCAGCCCACAAGGGACTAGCTTCTACGAGCAGTACTTC. Its protein product is CASSPQGTSFYEQYF.

This clone was picked up one time. This chain uses TRBV18 with TRBJ1-1; a weak D match, TRBD1 (6 bases). Between the trimmed V and J ends, which lost 5 bases and 5 bases, there was a span of 12 bases. Germline loops: CDR1 KGHSH, CDR2 LQKENI. The CDR3 totals 13 residues. The CDR3 sequence is CASSFPGTTEAFF. In nucleotides, the CDR3 is TGTGCCAGCTCATTTCCCGGGACAACTGAAGCTTTCTTT.

CDR3 loop: CASSFSGRAWGDTQYF. CDR3 DNA sequence: TGTGCCAGCAGCTTTAGCGGGAGGGCCTGGGGGGATACGCAGTATTTT. The chain links TRBV9 to TRBJ2-3, with 11 bases identical to TRBD2. The CDR3 runs 16 residues. CDR1 is SGDLS and CDR2 is YYNGEE in the germline V gene. J was trimmed by 6 bases and V by 4 bases; bases with no gene match: 10. Full variable domain (remainder filled in from reference TRBV9 and TRBJ2-3): DSGVTQTPKHLITATGQRVTLRCSPRSGDLSVYWYQQSLDQGLQFLIQYYNGEERAKGNILERFSAQQFPDLHSELNLSSLELGDSALYFCASSFSGRAWGDTQYFGPGTRLTVL.